These 25 T cell receptor beta chains originate from one sample sequenced in a study of CXCR3-negative and CXCR3-positive naive CD8 T cells. Regarding the study as a whole: Relative to CXCR3-negative naive cells, CXCR3-positive naive cells had more hydrophobic TRB CDR3s.

Their antigens are not known. UMI-labeled 5' RACE yielded the TRB cDNA libraries. For each CDR3 protein, TCRdb gives one entry from its re-call of the 5' RACE reads, without DNA. This listing includes around 60,000 distinct CDR3 sequences. Sample: naive CXCR3+ CD8+ T cells from blood. Subset noted: CD45RO-CCR7+CD27+CD95- naive CD8+ T cells expressing CXCR3 (TNR3+). These receptors all stem from a human donor in good health. Some clones in this sample may be carry-over from other donors' samples.

The CDR3 here is CNVGLTGGNEQFF. The chain recombines TRBV29-1 with TRBJ2-1; TCRdb calls TRBD1, which cannot be checked without DNA. Per the germline V gene, CDR1 is SQVTM and CDR2 is ANQGSEA. The CDR3 is 13 amino acids.

The chain combines TRBV5-5 with TRBJ2-7; TCRdb reports TRBD1, a call that lacks DNA to check it against. CDR3 length: 16 amino acids. CDR1 and CDR2 (germline): SGHKS, YYEKEE (reference sequence). This CDR3 is CASSPSDGQGAYEQYF.

The chain couples TRBV12-3 or TRBV12-4 to TRBJ2-7; the TCRdb D gene call, TRBD2, has no DNA to confirm it. The CDR3 is made up of 12 amino acids. CDR3 in amino acids: CASANGREEQYF.

The rearrangement uses TRBV7-2 and TRBJ1-4; absent DNA, TCRdb's TRBD1 call cannot be checked. Germline CDR1 SGHTA, CDR2 FQGNSA. This CDR3 spans 15 amino acids. The CDR3 sequence is CASSQYRGLGEKLFF.

The rearrangement uses TRBV14 and TRBJ1-1. The CDR3 has 16 amino acids. The germline CDR1 and CDR2 sequences are SGHDN and FVKESK. CDR3 amino acids: CASSQAEAYLNTEAFF.

This chain links TRBV4-1 with TRBJ1-5; lacking DNA, the TRBD1 call made by TCRdb goes unchecked. The CDR3 has 15 residues. Per the germline V gene, CDR1 is MGHRA and CDR2 is YSYEKL. The CDR3 reads CASSQDRAQGQPQHF.

The chain has TRBV23-1 and TRBJ1-1; TCRdb selects TRBD1, and the lack of DNA leaves this call unchecked. TRBV23-1 is known as an ORF, though its function is uncertain. The CDR3 runs to 16 residues. Here the CDR3 reads CASSPRTGVGSTEAFF.

The rearrangement uses TRBV19 and TRBJ1-5. In germline, CDR1 is LNHDA, CDR2 SQIVND (reference sequence). The CDR3 contains 15 residues. CDR3 sequence: CASSIGEYSNQPQHF.

The V gene is TRBV10-1, the J gene TRBJ1-1; TCRdb designates TRBD1, a call that cannot be tested without DNA. CDR3 length: 14 residues. CDR1 and CDR2 from the germline V gene are WNHNN and SYGVQD (reference sequence). The CDR3 reads CASSERAGWTEAFF.

The chain employs TRBV7-2 and TRBJ2-7; TCRdb's D gene call, TRBD1, goes unchecked for lack of DNA. The CDR3 covers 14 residues. CDR1 SGHTA and CDR2 FQGNSA come from the germline V gene. The CDR3 sequence: CASSPFGGALEQYF.

The chain employs TRBV29-1 and TRBJ1-3. CDR3 length: 12 residues. Germline V CDR1 and CDR2: SQVTM, ANQGSEA. CDR3 sequence reads: CSVDGAGNTIYF.

This chain connects TRBV12-3 or TRBV12-4 to TRBJ2-3; TCRdb outputs TRBD1, but without DNA this stays unchecked. This CDR3 region has 14 residues. The CDR3 region is CASSQGTFTDTQYF.

This sequence joins TRBV7-2 and TRBJ2-5; TCRdb reports TRBD2, a call that lacks DNA to check it against. Germline V gives CDR1 SGHTA, CDR2 FQGNSA. The CDR3 is 14 amino acids. CDR3 sequence reads: CASSLAMGRETQYF.

CDR3 sequence: CASIAQGSNTEAFF. V and J are TRBV12-3 or TRBV12-4 and TRBJ1-1; TCRdb designates TRBD1, a call that cannot be tested without DNA. The CDR3 spans 14 residues.

The chain recombines TRBV29-1 with TRBJ1-2. CDR3 length equals 13 residues. Germline V CDR1 and CDR2: SQVTM, ANQGSEA. The CDR3 sequence: CSVDKELNYGYTF. Combining the CDR3 with reference TRBV29-1 and TRBJ1-2 gives the whole variable domain SAVISQKPSRDICQRGTSLTIQCQVDSQVTMMFWYRQQPGQSLTLIATANQGSEATYESGFVIDKFPISRPNLTFSTLTVSNMSPEDSSIYLCSVDKELNYGYTFGSGTRLTVV.

This chain links TRBV11-2 with TRBJ2-1; the D call from TCRdb, TRBD2, cannot be confirmed without DNA. Germline V gives CDR1 SGHAT, CDR2 FQNNGV. This CDR3 is built from 16 residues. The CDR3 here is CASSLHGTRSAHEQFF.

The genes are TRBV6-1 and TRBJ1-5. There are 13 residues in the CDR3. Per germline, CDR1 MNHNS and CDR2 SASEGT. The CDR3 region is CASSGLIGQPQHF.

J is TRBJ2-7 and V is TRBV4-1; without DNA, the TCRdb call of TRBD1 cannot be checked. In germline, CDR1 is MGHRA, CDR2 YSYEKL. CDR3 length: 15 residues. CDR3 amino acids: CASSHGRDSSYEQYF.

The chain is built from TRBV12-3 or TRBV12-4 and TRBJ1-4; TCRdb selects TRBD1, and the lack of DNA leaves this call unchecked. This CDR3 comprises 16 residues. The CDR3 spells CASSSYRDRGLEKLFF.

The chain joins TRBV27 to TRBJ2-1. The germline V gene has CDR1 MNHEY and CDR2 SMNVEV (reference sequence). The CDR3 covers 15 residues. The chain's CDR3 is CASSLVQDTYNEQFF.

The gene calls are TRBV7-2 and TRBJ1-6. Germline CDR1 reads SGHTA; CDR2 reads FQGNSA. This CDR3 is built from 14 residues. The CDR3 sequence is CASSLATRGSPLHF.

The chain recombines TRBV5-1 with TRBJ2-1; with no DNA, the TCRdb D assignment of TRBD1 cannot be verified. The CDR3 is 16 residues long. The germline V gene encodes CDR1 SGHRS and CDR2 YFSETQ. CDR3 residues: CASSSVRDRGHNEQFF. The whole variable domain, remainder taken from reference TRBV5-1 and TRBJ2-1, is KAGVTQTPRYLIKTRGQQVTLSCSPISGHRSVSWYQQTPGQGLQFLFEYFSETQRNKGNFPGRFSGRQFSNSRSEMNVSTLELGDSALYLCASSSVRDRGHNEQFFGPGTRLTVL.

CDR3 amino acids: CASSRHGLAGENNEQFF. The V call is TRBV7-3, the J call TRBJ2-1; TCRdb selects TRBD2, and the lack of DNA leaves this call unchecked. This CDR3 has 17 amino acids. Germline-derived CDR1 and CDR2 are SGHTA and FQGTGA.

The chain recombines TRBV29-1 with TRBJ2-1; TCRdb names TRBD2, which stays unverified in the absence of DNA. Germline assignment: CDR1 SQVTM and CDR2 ANQGSEA. The CDR3 loop spans 12 amino acids. The CDR3 reads CSAPLEYNEQFF.

The CDR3 sequence is CSVEDSSYEQYF. The chain combines TRBV29-1 with TRBJ2-7. Germline V CDR1 and CDR2: SQVTM, ANQGSEA. This CDR3 has 12 residues.